Sequencing of this T cell receptor beta chain was carried out in a study of T-cell reconstitution after alpha-beta-depleted transplantation in children. Germline-derived CDR1 and CDR2 are SGHRS and YFSETQ. The CDR3 is made up of 15 amino acids. Trimming left V 4 bases short and J 7 bases short, with 18 bases between. The authors prepared the TCRbeta library with unique molecular identifiers. Using its own MiXCR run on the PCR reads, TCRdb lists one record per CDR3 protein. The sample lists about 360,000 distinct CDR3 sequences, 10% to 15% occurring once. The input for sequencing was PBMCs, taken from the stem cell graft. This clonotype was obtained from a human donor who donated a stem cell graft to a child with Fanconi anemia. The rearrangement joins TRBV5-1 to TRBJ1-5; weak D call: TRBD1 (5 bases). CDR3: CASSPGHRLEQPQHF. For the CDR3, the DNA is TGCGCCAGCAGCCCAGGACACCGACTAGAGCAGCCCCAGCATTTT.